The clone carrying this TCR beta chain showed up just a few times. Its antigen is still unknown. The germline gives CDR1 DFQATT, CDR2 SNEGSKA (reference sequence). CDR3 length: 15 amino acids. The trim removed 6 bases at V and 1 base at J, leaving 8 bases unmatched. The record originates from a study of T-cell memory formation after mild COVID-19. General study findings and limits: CD4+ contracting clones were found mainly in CM and EM, and CD8+ ones in EMRA. That cross-reactive memory joined was suggested by some responding clones appearing in pre-infection memory. The study found balanced CD4/CD8 in clones contracting day 15 to 85 and a CD4+ lean in later expanders.

5'RACE primed at constant segments yielded TCR alpha and TCR beta cDNA libraries bearing sample barcodes and UMIs. TCRdb redid the calling of the 5' RACE reads with MiXCR, one entry per CDR3 protein. The sample holds some 440,000 distinct CDR3 sequences, 25% seen once. The chain employs TRBV20-1 and TRBJ2-7; 11 positions match TRBD2. The source is an adult woman who had mild COVID-19 (a few samples of this study predate the infection). Cell type and time point are not known. Source material: PBMCs or a T cell subset sorted from them (not recorded which). CDR3 loop: CSAPTSGSSSYEQYF. CDR3 in DNA: TGCAGTGCCCCAACTAGCGGGAGTAGTTCCTACGAGCAGTACTTC.